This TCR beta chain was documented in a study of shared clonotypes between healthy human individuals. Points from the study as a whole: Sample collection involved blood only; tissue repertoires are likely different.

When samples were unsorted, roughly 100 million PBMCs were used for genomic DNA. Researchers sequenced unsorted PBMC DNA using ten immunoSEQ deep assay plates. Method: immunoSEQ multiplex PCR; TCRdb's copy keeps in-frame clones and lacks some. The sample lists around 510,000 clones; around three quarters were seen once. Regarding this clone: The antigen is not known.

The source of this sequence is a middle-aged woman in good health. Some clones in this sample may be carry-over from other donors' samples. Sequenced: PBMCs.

The DNA of the CDR3 is TGTGCCAGCAACAGGGGAAACACCGGGGAGCTGTTTTTT. Translation: CASNRGNTGELFF. The rearrangement links TRBV2 to TRBJ2-2, with 7 bases matching TRBD1. Germline-derived CDR1 and CDR2 are SNHLY and FYNNEI. The ends lost 7 bases at V and 2 bases at J; junction bases unmatched: 1. CDR3 length: 13 residues.